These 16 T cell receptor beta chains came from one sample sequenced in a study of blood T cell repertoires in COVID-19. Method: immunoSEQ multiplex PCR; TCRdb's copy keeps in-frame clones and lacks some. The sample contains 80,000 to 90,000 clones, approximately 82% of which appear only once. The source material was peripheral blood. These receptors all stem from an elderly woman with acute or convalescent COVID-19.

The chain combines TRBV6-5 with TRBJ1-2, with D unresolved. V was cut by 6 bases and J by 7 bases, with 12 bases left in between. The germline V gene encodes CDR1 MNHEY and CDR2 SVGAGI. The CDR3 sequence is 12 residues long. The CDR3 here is CASRAGSGGYTF. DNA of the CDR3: TGTGCCAGCAGGGCTGGTAGCGGTGGCTACACCTTC.

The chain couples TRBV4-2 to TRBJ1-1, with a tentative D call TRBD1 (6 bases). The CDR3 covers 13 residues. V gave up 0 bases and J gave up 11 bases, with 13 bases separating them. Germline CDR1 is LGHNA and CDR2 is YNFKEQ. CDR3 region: CASSQERQAGAFF. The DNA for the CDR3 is TGTGCCAGCAGCCAAGAGAGACAGGCTGGGGCTTTCTTT.

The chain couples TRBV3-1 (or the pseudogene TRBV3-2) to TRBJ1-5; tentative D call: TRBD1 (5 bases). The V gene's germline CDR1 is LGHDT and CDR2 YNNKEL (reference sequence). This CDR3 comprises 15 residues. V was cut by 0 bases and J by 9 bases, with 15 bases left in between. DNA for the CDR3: TGTGCCAGCAGCCAAGATGGGCAGGGTAGACGGCCCCAGCATTTT. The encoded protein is CASSQDGQGRRPQHF.

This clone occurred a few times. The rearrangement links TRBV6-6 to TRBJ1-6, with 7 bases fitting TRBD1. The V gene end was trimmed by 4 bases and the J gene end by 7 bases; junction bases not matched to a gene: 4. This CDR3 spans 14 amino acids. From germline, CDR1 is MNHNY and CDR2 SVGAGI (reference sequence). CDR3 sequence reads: CASSLTGRNSPLHF. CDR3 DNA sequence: TGTGCCAGCAGTTTGACAGGGAGGAATTCACCCCTCCACTTT.

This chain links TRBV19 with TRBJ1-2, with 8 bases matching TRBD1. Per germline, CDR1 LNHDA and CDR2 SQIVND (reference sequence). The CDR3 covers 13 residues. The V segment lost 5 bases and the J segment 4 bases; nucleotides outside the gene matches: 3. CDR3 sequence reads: CASSFGTGYGYTF. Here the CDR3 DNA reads TGTGCCAGTAGTTTCGGGACAGGCTATGGCTACACCTTC.

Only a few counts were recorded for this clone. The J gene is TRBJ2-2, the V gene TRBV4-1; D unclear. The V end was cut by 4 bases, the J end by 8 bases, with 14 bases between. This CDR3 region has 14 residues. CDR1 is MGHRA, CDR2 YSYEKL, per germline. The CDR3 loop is CASSLIRLTGELFF. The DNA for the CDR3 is TGCGCCAGCAGCCTAATTCGTCTGACAGGGGAGCTGTTTTTT.

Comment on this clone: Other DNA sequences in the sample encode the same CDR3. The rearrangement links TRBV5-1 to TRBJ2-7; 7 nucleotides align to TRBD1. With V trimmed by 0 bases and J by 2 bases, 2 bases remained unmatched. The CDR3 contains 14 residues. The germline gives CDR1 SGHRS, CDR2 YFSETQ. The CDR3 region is CASSLAQGAYEQYF. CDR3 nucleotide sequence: TGCGCCAGCAGCTTGGCCCAGGGGGCCTACGAGCAGTACTTC. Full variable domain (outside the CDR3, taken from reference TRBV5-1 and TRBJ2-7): KAGVTQTPRYLIKTRGQQVTLSCSPISGHRSVSWYQQTPGQGLQFLFEYFSETQRNKGNFPGRFSGRQFSNSRSEMNVSTLELGDSALYLCASSLAQGAYEQYFGPGTRLTVT.

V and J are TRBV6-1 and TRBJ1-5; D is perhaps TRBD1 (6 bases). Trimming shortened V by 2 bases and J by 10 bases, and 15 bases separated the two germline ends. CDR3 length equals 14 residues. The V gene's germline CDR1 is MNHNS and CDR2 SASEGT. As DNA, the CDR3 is TGTGCCAGCAGTGAAAGGGGGGGTTTCCTCCCCCAGCATTTT. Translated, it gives CASSERGGFLPQHF.

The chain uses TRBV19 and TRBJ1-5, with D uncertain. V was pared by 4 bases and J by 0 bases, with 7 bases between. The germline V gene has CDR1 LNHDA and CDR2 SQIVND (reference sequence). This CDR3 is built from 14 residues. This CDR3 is CASSTSDSNQPQHF. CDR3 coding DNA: TGTGCCAGTAGTACCAGTGATAGCAATCAGCCCCAGCATTTT.

CDR3 bases: TGCGCCAGCAGTGAACTCAGTGGGCTAGCCCTGCCCGGGGAGCTGTTTTTT. Translation: CASSELSGLALPGELFF. The gene calls are TRBV10-2 and TRBJ2-2; a weak D match, TRBD2 (5 bases). The CDR3 is made up of 17 amino acids. The V end lost 3 bases, the J end lost 6 bases, and 20 bases lay between the germline ends. Per germline, CDR1 WSHSY and CDR2 SAAADI.

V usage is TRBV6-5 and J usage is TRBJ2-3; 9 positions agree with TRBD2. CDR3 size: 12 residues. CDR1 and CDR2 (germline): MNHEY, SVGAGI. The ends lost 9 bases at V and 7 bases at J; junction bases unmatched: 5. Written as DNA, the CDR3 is TGTGCCAGTTCTCTAGCGGGAAATACGCAGTATTTT. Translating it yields CASSLAGNTQYF.

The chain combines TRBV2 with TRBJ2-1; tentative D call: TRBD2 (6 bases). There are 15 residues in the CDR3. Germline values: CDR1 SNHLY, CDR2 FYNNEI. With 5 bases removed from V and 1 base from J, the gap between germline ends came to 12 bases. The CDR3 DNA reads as TGTGCCAGCAGTACGTTCGGGGGTTCCTACAATGAGCAGTTCTTC. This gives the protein CASSTFGGSYNEQFF.

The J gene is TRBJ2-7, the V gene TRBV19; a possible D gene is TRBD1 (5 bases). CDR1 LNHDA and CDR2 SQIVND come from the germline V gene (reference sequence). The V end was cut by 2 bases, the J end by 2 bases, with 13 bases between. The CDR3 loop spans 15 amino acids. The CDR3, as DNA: TGTGCCAGTAGTATAAAAACAGGAACCCCCTACGAGCAGTACTTC. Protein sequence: CASSIKTGTPYEQYF. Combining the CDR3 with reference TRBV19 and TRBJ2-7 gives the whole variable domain DGGITQSPKYLFRKEGQNVTLSCEQNLNHDAMYWYRQDPGQGLRLIYYSQIVNDFQKGDIAEGYSVSREKKESFPLTVTSAQKNPTAFYLCASSIKTGTPYEQYFGPGTRLTVT.

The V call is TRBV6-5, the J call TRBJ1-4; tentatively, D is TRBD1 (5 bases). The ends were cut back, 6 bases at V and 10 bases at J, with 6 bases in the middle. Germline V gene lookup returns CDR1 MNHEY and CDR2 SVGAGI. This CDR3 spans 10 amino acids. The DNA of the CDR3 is TGTGCCAGCAGCGGGGGAAAACTGTTTTTT. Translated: CASSGGKLFF.

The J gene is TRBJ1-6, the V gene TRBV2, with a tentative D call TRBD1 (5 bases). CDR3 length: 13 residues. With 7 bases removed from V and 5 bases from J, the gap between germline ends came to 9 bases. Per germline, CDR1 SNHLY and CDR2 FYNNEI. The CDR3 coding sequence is TGTGCCAGCAACGGGGGAGATAATTCACCCCTCCACTTT. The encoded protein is CASNGGDNSPLHF.

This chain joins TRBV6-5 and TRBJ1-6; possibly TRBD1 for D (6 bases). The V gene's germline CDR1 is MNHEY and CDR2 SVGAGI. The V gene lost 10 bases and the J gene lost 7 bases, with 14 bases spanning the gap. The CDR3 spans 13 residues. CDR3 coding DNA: TGTGCCACCCATGGGGGCACCAATTCACCCCTCCACTTT. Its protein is CATHGGTNSPLHF.